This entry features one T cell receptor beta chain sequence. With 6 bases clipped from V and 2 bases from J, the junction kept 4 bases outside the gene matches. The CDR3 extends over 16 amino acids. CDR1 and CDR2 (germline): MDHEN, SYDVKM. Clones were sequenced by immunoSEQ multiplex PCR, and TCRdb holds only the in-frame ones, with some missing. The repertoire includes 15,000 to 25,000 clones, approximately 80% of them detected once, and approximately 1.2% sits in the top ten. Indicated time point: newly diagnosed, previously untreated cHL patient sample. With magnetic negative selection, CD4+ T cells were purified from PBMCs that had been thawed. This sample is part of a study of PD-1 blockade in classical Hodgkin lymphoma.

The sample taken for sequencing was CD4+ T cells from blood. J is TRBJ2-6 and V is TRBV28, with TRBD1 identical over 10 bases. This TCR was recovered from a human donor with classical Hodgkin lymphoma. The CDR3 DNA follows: TGTGCCAGCAGGGGACAGGGGTGGACTGGGGCCAACGTCCTGACTTTC. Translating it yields CASRGQGWTGANVLTF.